This TCR beta chain was obtained from a study of immune characterization of retroperitoneal liposarcoma. The table lists this clonotype with a count of one. Trimming stripped 5 bases from V and 6 bases from J, with 8 bases between. The CDR3 has 11 amino acids. CDR1 is MNHNS and CDR2 is SASEGT in the germline V gene. TCRdb passed the PCR reads through MiXCR, listing each CDR3 protein once. The table shows around 20,000 distinct CDR3 sequences, with approximately 40% occurring only once. This chain links TRBV6-1 with TRBJ2-7; tentatively, D is TRBD2 (5 bases). Specimen: blood. The source is a male donor with retroperitoneal liposarcoma. The CDR3 loop reads CASSSRGEQYF. CDR3 nucleotides: TGTGCCAGCAGTTCCCGGGGCGAGCAGTACTTC.